These T cell receptor beta chains were read from a single sample in a study of T cell repertoires in cytomegalovirus infection. TCRdb reprocessed the reads with MiXCR, giving one entry per CDR3 protein. The table includes 400,000 or so distinct CDR3 sequences, roughly 20% detected once. The sequencing input was PBMCs. Receptor source: a human donor in good health (CMV status not recorded). Some clones in this sample may be carry-over from other donors' samples. Both conserved end residues are part of each CDR3. Each record gives: V gene, J gene, clone size, D gene, CDR3 protein, CDR3 DNA. A D gene is named only where the DNA matches it firmly. Some rows mark clone size as missing; the rest say once, few, many or name a class of expanded clone.

v_call: TRBV28
j_call: TRBJ1-1
clone_size: -
d_call: TRBD1
cdr3_aa: CASRGQGATEAFF
cdr3_nt: TGTGCCAGCAGGGGACAGGGGGCCACTGAAGCTTTCTTT

v_call: TRBV7-9
j_call: TRBJ2-5
clone_size: -
d_call: -
cdr3_aa: CASMGLGETQYF
cdr3_nt: TGTGCCAGCATGGGCTTAGGAGAGACCCAGTACTTC

v_call: TRBV7-2
j_call: TRBJ2-2
clone_size: many
d_call: -
cdr3_aa: CASSFRNTGELFF
cdr3_nt: TGTGCCAGCAGCTTTCGGAACACCGGGGAGCTGTTTTTT

v_call: TRBV7-2
j_call: TRBJ1-3
clone_size: many
d_call: -
cdr3_aa: CASSLWNSGNTIYF
cdr3_nt: TGTGCCAGCAGCTTGTGGAACTCTGGAAACACCATATATTTT

v_call: TRBV2
j_call: TRBJ1-4
clone_size: -
d_call: -
cdr3_aa: CASRGDGNEKLFF
cdr3_nt: TGTGCCAGCAGGGGGGACGGGAATGAAAAACTGTTTTTT

v_call: TRBV7-2
j_call: TRBJ2-4
clone_size: many
d_call: -
cdr3_aa: CASSSFDKNIQYF
cdr3_nt: TGTGCCAGCAGCTCCTTCGATAAAAACATTCAGTACTTC

v_call: TRBV20-1
j_call: TRBJ1-6
clone_size: -
d_call: -
cdr3_aa: CSAADANSPLHF
cdr3_nt: TGCAGTGCCGCGGACGCTAATTCACCCCTCCACTTT

v_call: TRBV19
j_call: TRBJ2-3
clone_size: -
d_call: -
cdr3_aa: CASSKTGRGGNDDTQYF
cdr3_nt: TGTGCCAGTAGTAAGACCGGGCGAGGTGGTAATGACGATACGCAGTATTTT

v_call: TRBV19
j_call: TRBJ1-1
clone_size: many
d_call: -
cdr3_aa: CASTRTRTELNTEAFF
cdr3_nt: TGTGCCAGTACCCGTACCCGGACTGAGTTGAACACTGAAGCTTTCTTT

v_call: TRBV7-8
j_call: TRBJ2-5
clone_size: many
d_call: TRBD2
cdr3_aa: CASSLWTSGGIVETQYF
cdr3_nt: TGTGCCAGCAGCTTGTGGACTAGCGGGGGAATAGTGGAGACCCAGTACTTC

v_call: TRBV20-1
j_call: TRBJ2-1
clone_size: -
d_call: -
cdr3_aa: CSALGPRRWGNEQFF
cdr3_nt: TGCAGTGCTTTAGGGCCTCGCAGATGGGGCAATGAGCAGTTCTTC

v_call: TRBV7-9
j_call: TRBJ2-7
clone_size: -
d_call: -
cdr3_aa: CASSRPTGEQYF
cdr3_nt: TGTGCCAGCAGCCGACCCACAGGGGAGCAGTACTTC

v_call: TRBV20-1
j_call: TRBJ2-2
clone_size: once
d_call: -
cdr3_aa: CSARSGGNTGELFF
cdr3_nt: TGCAGTGCTAGAAGTGGGGGGAACACCGGGGAGCTGTTTTTT

v_call: TRBV7-2
j_call: TRBJ1-6
clone_size: few
d_call: TRBD1
cdr3_aa: CASRGTGTGIFHNSPLHF
cdr3_nt: TGTGCCAGCAGGGGCACCGGGACAGGGATTTTTCATAATTCACCCCTCCACTTT

v_call: TRBV5-1
j_call: TRBJ1-5
clone_size: -
d_call: -
cdr3_aa: CASSLFGDQPQHF
cdr3_nt: TGCGCCAGCAGCTTGTTTGGGGACCAGCCCCAGCATTTT

v_call: TRBV6-1
j_call: TRBJ1-1
clone_size: -
d_call: -
cdr3_aa: CASSESIRGKAFF
cdr3_nt: TGTGCCAGCAGTGAAAGTATTCGGGGCAAAGCTTTCTTT

v_call: TRBV5-6
j_call: TRBJ1-6
clone_size: few
d_call: TRBD1
cdr3_aa: CASSLGTGVYNSPLHF
cdr3_nt: TGTGCCAGCAGCTTGGGGACAGGCGTTTATAATTCACCCCTCCACTTT

v_call: TRBV12-3/TRBV12-4
j_call: TRBJ1-1
clone_size: few
d_call: -
cdr3_aa: CASSGGWTNTEAFF
cdr3_nt: TGTGCCAGCAGTGGCGGTTGGACGAACACTGAAGCTTTCTTT

v_call: TRBV4-1
j_call: TRBJ2-3
clone_size: -
d_call: -
cdr3_aa: CASSQDHRADTQYF
cdr3_nt: TGCGCCAGCAGCCAAGATCACAGGGCAGATACGCAGTATTTT

v_call: TRBV7-6
j_call: TRBJ2-7
clone_size: -
d_call: TRBD2
cdr3_aa: CASGEAGGRYEQYF
cdr3_nt: TGTGCCAGCGGAGAAGCGGGGGGGCGGTACGAGCAGTACTTC

v_call: TRBV7-2
j_call: TRBJ2-7
clone_size: few
d_call: -
cdr3_aa: CASSKSREGEQYF
cdr3_nt: TGTGCCAGCAGCAAAAGCAGGGAAGGCGAGCAGTACTTC

v_call: TRBV7-2
j_call: TRBJ2-5
clone_size: few
d_call: TRBD2
cdr3_aa: CASSPGIAGGGETQYF
cdr3_nt: TGTGCCAGCAGTCCCGGAATAGCGGGAGGGGGAGAGACCCAGTACTTC

v_call: TRBV19
j_call: TRBJ1-1
clone_size: -
d_call: -
cdr3_aa: CATQTMNTEAFF
cdr3_nt: TGTGCCACTCAAACGATGAACACTGAAGCTTTCTTT

v_call: TRBV7-8
j_call: TRBJ1-3
clone_size: many
d_call: -
cdr3_aa: CASSQIYSGNTIYF
cdr3_nt: TGTGCCAGCAGCCAAATTTACTCTGGAAACACCATATATTTT

v_call: TRBV7-4
j_call: TRBJ2-5
clone_size: -
d_call: -
cdr3_aa: CASSLVGLSQETQYF
cdr3_nt: TGTGCCAGCAGCTTAGTTGGGCTTTCACAAGAGACCCAGTACTTC

v_call: TRBV7-2
j_call: TRBJ2-7
clone_size: many
d_call: TRBD1
cdr3_aa: CASSFRTGDEQYF
cdr3_nt: TGTGCCAGCAGCTTCCGAACAGGGGACGAGCAGTACTTC

v_call: TRBV5-6
j_call: TRBJ2-5
clone_size: few
d_call: -
cdr3_aa: CASSSLASGETQYF
cdr3_nt: TGTGCCAGCAGCTCCTTAGCGAGTGGAGAGACCCAGTACTTC

v_call: TRBV5-1
j_call: TRBJ2-7
clone_size: few
d_call: -
cdr3_aa: CASSWDGSRSGSYEQYF
cdr3_nt: TGCGCCAGCAGCTGGGACGGATCCAGATCGGGCTCCTACGAGCAGTACTTC

v_call: TRBV3-1
j_call: TRBJ2-1
clone_size: few
d_call: TRBD1
cdr3_aa: CASSQERGQGNEQFF
cdr3_nt: TGTGCCAGCAGCCAAGAAAGGGGACAGGGGAATGAGCAGTTCTTC

v_call: TRBV20-1
j_call: TRBJ2-1
clone_size: -
d_call: TRBD1
cdr3_aa: CSASTGGEQFF
cdr3_nt: TGCAGTGCTTCAACAGGGGGGGAGCAGTTCTTC

v_call: TRBV6-1
j_call: TRBJ2-5
clone_size: -
d_call: -
cdr3_aa: CASSVSAGTVETQYF
cdr3_nt: TGTGCCAGCAGCGTATCAGCCGGGACGGTAGAGACCCAGTACTTC

v_call: TRBV28
j_call: TRBJ2-7
clone_size: -
d_call: TRBD1
cdr3_aa: CASTGTAPYEQYF
cdr3_nt: TGTGCCAGCACCGGGACAGCCCCATACGAGCAGTACTTC

v_call: TRBV12-3/TRBV12-4
j_call: TRBJ1-1
clone_size: many
d_call: -
cdr3_aa: CASSPPVYTEAFF
cdr3_nt: TGTGCCAGCAGTCCGCCGGTGTACACTGAAGCTTTCTTT

v_call: TRBV7-2
j_call: TRBJ1-2
clone_size: many
d_call: -
cdr3_aa: CASSLPAGKYGYTF
cdr3_nt: TGTGCCAGCAGCTTACCGGCAGGGAAGTATGGCTACACCTTC

v_call: TRBV5-6
j_call: TRBJ2-7
clone_size: -
d_call: -
cdr3_aa: CASSFTGPYEQYF
cdr3_nt: TGTGCCAGCAGCTTCACGGGACCTTACGAGCAGTACTTC

v_call: TRBV15
j_call: TRBJ2-2
clone_size: -
d_call: -
cdr3_aa: CATSRGTFGTGELFF
cdr3_nt: TGTGCCACCAGCAGGGGAACGTTCGGGACCGGGGAGCTGTTTTTT

v_call: TRBV7-2
j_call: TRBJ2-7
clone_size: many
d_call: TRBD2
cdr3_aa: CASQLAGASPEQYF
cdr3_nt: TGTGCCAGCCAACTAGCGGGGGCCTCCCCCGAGCAGTACTTC

v_call: TRBV20-1
j_call: TRBJ1-5
clone_size: -
d_call: -
cdr3_aa: CSARLPGGRINQPQHF
cdr3_nt: TGCAGTGCTAGACTGCCCGGAGGGAGGATCAATCAGCCCCAGCATTTT

v_call: TRBV30
j_call: TRBJ1-1
clone_size: -
d_call: TRBD1
cdr3_aa: CAWSVGTGTEAFF
cdr3_nt: TGTGCCTGGAGTGTGGGGACAGGGACTGAAGCTTTCTTT

v_call: TRBV14
j_call: TRBJ2-1
clone_size: -
d_call: TRBD2
cdr3_aa: CASSRQPGLAGSGEQFF
cdr3_nt: TGTGCCAGCAGCCGGCAACCGGGACTAGCGGGATCGGGGGAGCAGTTCTTC

v_call: TRBV5-1
j_call: TRBJ2-7
clone_size: few
d_call: TRBD1
cdr3_aa: CASSLGQGDREQYF
cdr3_nt: TGCGCCAGCAGCTTGGGACAGGGGGATAGAGAGCAGTACTTC

v_call: TRBV20-1
j_call: TRBJ2-7
clone_size: few
d_call: -
cdr3_aa: CSVGTTFNEQYF
cdr3_nt: TGCAGTGTTGGGACAACCTTCAACGAGCAGTACTTC

v_call: TRBV29-1
j_call: TRBJ2-5
clone_size: few
d_call: -
cdr3_aa: CSVGGRRETQYF
cdr3_nt: TGCAGCGTTGGAGGGCGGCGGGAGACCCAGTACTTC

v_call: TRBV7-2
j_call: TRBJ2-7
clone_size: many
d_call: TRBD1
cdr3_aa: CASSPTGQPMTYEQYF
cdr3_nt: TGTGCCAGCAGCCCGACGGGACAGCCTATGACCTACGAGCAGTACTTC

v_call: TRBV10-3
j_call: TRBJ2-1
clone_size: many
d_call: -
cdr3_aa: CASRFGRTTTGEQFF
cdr3_nt: TGTGCCAGCCGCTTTGGGAGGACCACCACGGGAGAGCAGTTCTTC

v_call: TRBV12-3/TRBV12-4
j_call: TRBJ2-3
clone_size: many
d_call: TRBD2
cdr3_aa: CASSLDGSGSTDTQYF
cdr3_nt: TGTGCCAGCAGTTTAGATGGTAGCGGGAGCACAGATACGCAGTATTTT

v_call: TRBV18
j_call: TRBJ1-2
clone_size: many
d_call: TRBD1
cdr3_aa: CASSPSTGNYGYTF
cdr3_nt: TGTGCCAGCTCACCCTCGACAGGGAACTATGGCTACACCTTC

v_call: TRBV5-1
j_call: TRBJ1-2
clone_size: -
d_call: TRBD1
cdr3_aa: CASSFRTGNYGYTF
cdr3_nt: TGCGCCAGCAGCTTCAGGACAGGGAACTATGGCTACACCTTC

v_call: TRBV7-2
j_call: TRBJ1-2
clone_size: many
d_call: TRBD1
cdr3_aa: CASSPGDRNYGYTF
cdr3_nt: TGTGCCAGCAGCCCCGGGGACAGAAACTATGGCTACACCTTC

v_call: TRBV2
j_call: TRBJ2-1
clone_size: -
d_call: TRBD2
cdr3_aa: CASSVQRGGHNEQFF
cdr3_nt: TGTGCCAGCAGTGTGCAGCGGGGGGGGCACAATGAGCAGTTCTTC